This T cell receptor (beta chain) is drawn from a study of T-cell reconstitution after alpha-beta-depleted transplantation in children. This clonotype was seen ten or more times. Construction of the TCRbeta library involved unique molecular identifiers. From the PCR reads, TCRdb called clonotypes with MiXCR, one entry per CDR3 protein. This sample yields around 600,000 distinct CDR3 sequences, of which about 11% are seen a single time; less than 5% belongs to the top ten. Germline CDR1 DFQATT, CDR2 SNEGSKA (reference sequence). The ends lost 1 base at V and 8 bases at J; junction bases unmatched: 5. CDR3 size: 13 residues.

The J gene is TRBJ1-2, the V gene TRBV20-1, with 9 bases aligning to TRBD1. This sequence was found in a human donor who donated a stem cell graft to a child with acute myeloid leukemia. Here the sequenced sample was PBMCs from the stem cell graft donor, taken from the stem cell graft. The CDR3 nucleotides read TGCAGTGCTAGAGCTGGGACAGGGAAGGGCTACACCTTC. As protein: CSARAGTGKGYTF.